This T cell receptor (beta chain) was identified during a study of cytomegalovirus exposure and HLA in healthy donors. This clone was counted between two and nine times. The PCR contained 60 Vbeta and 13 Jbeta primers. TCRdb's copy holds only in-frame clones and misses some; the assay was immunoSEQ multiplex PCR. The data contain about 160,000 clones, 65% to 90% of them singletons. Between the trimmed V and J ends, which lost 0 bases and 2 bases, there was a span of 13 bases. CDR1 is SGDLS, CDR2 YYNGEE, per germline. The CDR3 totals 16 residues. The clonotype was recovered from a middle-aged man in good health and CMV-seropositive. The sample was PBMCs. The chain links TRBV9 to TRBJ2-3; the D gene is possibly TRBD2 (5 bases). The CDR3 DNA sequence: TGTGCCAGCAGCGTAGGATTAGGAGGATACACAGATACGCAGTATTTT. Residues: CASSVGLGGYTDTQYF.